This TCR beta chain emerged from a study of regulatory T cells in long-lasting Graves disease. Regarding the study as a whole: The study examined only peripheral blood, not thyroid tissue. Persistent Graves' patients possessed reduced TCR diversity relative to recently diagnosed ones.

With iRepertoire HTBI primers and Arm-PCR of CDR3 regions, TCR beta libraries were built. A single record per CDR3 protein comes from TCRdb applying MiXCR to the multiplex PCR reads. The table lists a few hundred thousand distinct CDR3 sequences, less than 25% of them singletons. The sample's time point: persistent/refractory GD, antithyroid drugs over 5 years with positive TRAb. Isolated PBMC RNA provided the starting material for the TCR library. The V gene's germline CDR1 is ENHRY and CDR2 SYGVKD. The germline V and J ends were trimmed by 5 bases and 0 bases, with 11 bases remaining between them. The CDR3 is 14 residues long. Remarks on this clonotype: Its antigen is as yet unknown.

Source: peripheral blood mononuclear cells (PBMCs), taken when the disease was refractory, from a patient treated with antithyroid drugs. The TCR comes from a female donor with Graves disease. V and J are TRBV10-3 and TRBJ2-7; D uncertain. CDR3 in DNA: TGTGCCATCAGTCCCGAAGGGAACTCCTACGAGCAGTACTTC. Residues: CAISPEGNSYEQYF.